The clone carrying this T cell receptor (beta chain) was counted between two and nine times. Its target is unknown. Amplified TCR beta CDR3 regions came from RNA transcripts. First-round RT-PCR of the TCR CDR3 relied on the HTBI primer set. TCRdb re-analysed the multiplex PCR reads in MiXCR, keeping a single row per CDR3 protein. The sample has around 340,000 distinct CDR3 sequences, approximately 14% seen once. These data belong to a study of T cells in Graves' hyperthyroidism and ophthalmopathy. The study left out patients who had uncontrolled infection, other autoimmune disease, pregnancy or lactation. In making diagnoses, clinical symptoms, serum thyroxine and TRAb, thyroid ultrasound and orbital computed tomography were all used. Whole-study findings and limits: Among clonotypes expanded in thyroid above 0.001, most were also found in blood.

The CDR3 has 17 residues. Germline V gives CDR1 ENHRY, CDR2 SYGVKD. Trimming took 4 bases from V and 2 from J; bases not matched to a gene: 9. This chain connects TRBV10-3 to TRBJ1-2, with TRBD1 matching 11 bases. The clonotype comes from a woman aged 25 to 45 with Graves' hyperthyroidism. Source material: blood. DNA of the CDR3: TGTGCCATCAGTGGTGGACAGGGGGCTAGTCGGAACTATGGCTACACCTTC. It is translated as CAISGGQGASRNYGYTF.